The clone carrying this T cell receptor beta chain was counted many times. Its cognate antigen is unknown. This record comes from a study of CD8+ T cells in alopecia areata. The wider study: At a dose of 5 to 10 mg twice daily, oral tofacitinib was given to treated patients. The duration of tofacitinib was 6 to 18 months, with 6 months off drug afterward.

Points from the study as a whole: Especially in alopecia totalis/universalis, lesional scalp showed greater clonality than normal scalp did.

PBMCs, the starting material, were the source of sorted CD4+ and CD8+ T cells. TCR sequencing used cDNA made by reverse transcription of extracted RNA. Sequencing used immunoSEQ multiplex PCR; TCRdb keeps in-frame clones, though not all of them. In the table there are 100,000 to 150,000 clones, approximately 49% of which are singletons. This TCR derives from a human donor with alopecia areata. The material was CD8+ T cells sorted from blood, obtained at week 0.

The CDR3 sequence is CASSQGFTEAFF. The CDR3 DNA sequence: TGCGCCAGCAGCCAAGGGTTCACTGAAGCTTTCTTT. The chain links TRBV4-3 to TRBJ1-1; D not certain. Trimming removed 1 base from V and 4 bases from J, with 4 bases in between. The germline CDR1 and CDR2 sequences are LGHNA and YSLEER. This CDR3 contains 12 residues.